This T cell receptor beta chain emerged from a study of radiotherapy plus CTLA-4 blockade in lung cancer. Findings and caveats of the study: TCR clones originating in tumors grew in number in blood after radiotherapy plus ipilimumab. The authors reported that early blood T cell clone dynamics, with interferon-beta, best predicted response.

There are 13 residues in the CDR3. CDR1 is SGHRS and CDR2 is YFSETQ in the germline V gene. V trimming: 4 bases; J trimming: 6 bases; junction bases outside the gene matches: 4. On this clone itself: Its antigen is undetermined.

TCRdb's copy holds only in-frame clones and misses some; the assay was immunoSEQ multiplex PCR. The sample gives tens of thousands of clones, around 87% of which show up once; approximately 16% is in the top ten. Focal radiation plus CTLA-4 blockade with ipilimumab was given to patients with chemo-refractory metastatic non-small-cell lung cancer. The sequences come from peripheral blood, collected from a patient treated with radiotherapy plus ipilimumab. The clonotype originates from a human donor with non-small cell lung cancer that progressed on radiotherapy plus ipilimumab. The chain joins TRBV5-1 to TRBJ2-1, with TRBD1 identical over 7 bases. This CDR3 reads CASSPRQGNEQFF. For the CDR3, the DNA is TGCGCCAGCAGCCCCAGACAGGGCAATGAGCAGTTCTTC.